One T cell receptor beta chain is described in this entry. CD45RO negativity and positive selection for CCR7 defined naive CD8 cells, a population that excluded terminally differentiated effector memory CD45RA+ cells. These data come from a study of shared clonotypes between healthy human individuals. About the research overall: Each donor's CD4 naive and CD4 memory cells filled three plates apiece, CD8 naive two, and CD8 memory one.

Germline loops: CDR1 MGHRA, CDR2 YSYEKL. Trimming shortened V by 4 bases and J by 4 bases, and 16 bases separated the two germline ends. The CDR3 has 15 residues. The run depth of the assay was deep. Authors' processing steps: Filtering was not the same, since immunoSEQ gave junction-only sequences without quality scores. The repertoire was sequenced with immunoSEQ multiplex PCR; TCRdb's copy has only in-frame clones and lacks some. From that table come the V and J calls and clone size; the DNA was used to work out D and trimming. The sample lists about 2.1 million clones, roughly 93% occurring once. The chain uses TRBV4-1 and TRBJ2-5; D may match TRBD1 or TRBD2 (6 bases each). The sequencing input was naive CD8+ T cells from PBMCs. This TCR came from a man aged 18-30 years in good health. Some clones in this sample may be carry-over from other donors' samples. CDR3 sequence: CASSLHGGKAETQYF. The DNA of the CDR3 is TGCGCCAGCAGCCTGCACGGGGGCAAGGCAGAGACCCAGTACTTC.